One sample yielded the 17 T cell receptor beta chains listed below, sequenced in a study of OX40 agonist ivuxolimab in advanced cancers. Measured with immunoSEQ multiplex PCR; TCRdb has only the in-frame clones, and not every one. The repertoire holds about 80,000 clones, with about 90% as singletons. The source material was CD4+ or CD8+ T cells sorted from blood, sampled in a trial of the OX40 agonist ivuxolimab. Receptor source: an adult with an advanced solid tumor such as melanoma, head and neck, liver or kidney cancer.

The V gene is TRBV11-3, the J gene TRBJ2-1, with 7 bases that match TRBD2. CDR3 length equals 17 residues. Germline V gene sequence: CDR1 SGHNT, CDR2 YENEEA. Trimming took 3 bases from V and 8 from J; bases not matched to a gene: 16. CDR3 nucleotide sequence: TGTGCCAGCAGCTTGAGGTCCACAGGTGCGGGGGTTCATGAGCAGTTCTTC. It codes for CASSLRSTGAGVHEQFF.

The chain employs TRBV5-1 and TRBJ2-5, with D hard to call. The V gene lost 7 bases and the J gene lost 5 bases, with 18 bases spanning the gap. The CDR3 totals 14 residues. Germline V gene lookup returns CDR1 SGHRS and CDR2 YFSETQ. The CDR3 DNA is TGCGCCAGCTCCTTTGTGGGCCAGTCTGAGACCCAGTACTTC. It specifies CASSFVGQSETQYF.

This rearrangement joins TRBV30 to TRBJ2-6, with D maybe TRBD1 (6 bases). Trimming took 5 bases from V and 2 from J, leaving 10 bases between them. This CDR3 is built from 14 residues. The germline V gene encodes CDR1 GTSNPN and CDR2 SVGIG (reference sequence). CDR3 loop: CAWATGTGANVLTF. CDR3 DNA: TGTGCCTGGGCAACAGGGACTGGGGCCAACGTCCTGACTTTC.

This chain's CDR3 is CASSVDPSLADTQYF. In nucleotides, the CDR3 is TGTGCCAGCAGCGTAGATCCTAGCTTGGCAGATACGCAGTATTTT. The V and J genes are TRBV9 and TRBJ2-3; perhaps TRBD2 as D (5 bases). The V gene's germline CDR1 is SGDLS and CDR2 YYNGEE. The V gene lost 0 bases and the J gene lost 4 bases, with 12 bases spanning the gap. The CDR3 covers 15 residues.

This clone has only one observation. This chain uses TRBV30 with TRBJ2-5, with 7 positions matching TRBD2. Looked up from germline, CDR1 is GTSNPN and CDR2 is SVGIG (reference sequence). J gave up 5 bases and V 0 bases, and 9 bases lay outside the gene matches. This CDR3 contains 15 residues. CDR3 protein: CAWSVLGGIGETQYF. Here the CDR3 DNA reads TGTGCCTGGAGTGTACTGGGGGGGATAGGGGAGACCCAGTACTTC.

V and J are TRBV11-2 and TRBJ1-6; 8 positions match TRBD1. The CDR3 spans 18 residues. Germline CDR1 SGHAT, CDR2 FQNNGV. Germline trimming cut 2 bases from V and 9 bases from J; bases unmatched to any gene: 15. Here the CDR3 reads CASSLTGGQGHRGSPLHF. DNA for the CDR3: TGTGCCAGCAGCTTAACAGGCGGACAGGGCCATAGGGGTTCACCCCTCCACTTT. Supplemented by reference TRBV11-2 and TRBJ1-6, the full variable domain reads EAGVAQSPRYKIIEKRQSVAFWCNPISGHATLYWYQQILGQGPKLLIQFQNNGVVDDSQLPKDRFSAERLKGVDSTLKIQPAKLEDSAVYLCASSLTGGQGHRGSPLHFGNGTRLTVT.

The genes are TRBV10-3 and TRBJ1-2; D is undetermined. CDR1 ENHRY and CDR2 SYGVKD come from the germline V gene. The CDR3 covers 13 residues. V was trimmed by 5 bases and J by 1 base, leaving 8 bases between them. CDR3 region: CAISRAVNYGYTF. The CDR3 region has the DNA TGTGCCATCAGTCGGGCTGTTAACTATGGCTACACCTTC.

J is TRBJ1-2 and V is TRBV2; D may be TRBD1 (5 bases). Trimming took 3 bases from V and 6 from J, leaving 11 bases between them. This CDR3 has 13 residues. Germline V gene lookup returns CDR1 SNHLY and CDR2 FYNNEI. The CDR3 DNA reads as TGTGCCAGCAGTGAGTCGGCAGGGAATGGCTACACCTTC. Its protein is CASSESAGNGYTF. The entire variable domain, with the rest obtained from reference TRBV2 and TRBJ1-2, is as follows: EPEVTQTPSHQVTQMGQEVILRCVPISNHLYFYWYRQILGQKVEFLVSFYNNEISEKSEIFDDQFSVERPDGSNFTLKIRSTKLEDSAMYFCASSESAGNGYTFGSGTRLTVV.

The chain carries TRBV27 and TRBJ1-1; no reliable D call. The V end was cut by 0 bases, the J end by 0 bases, with 2 bases between. CDR1 is MNHEY, CDR2 SMNVEV, per germline (reference sequence). The CDR3 is 13 residues long. For the CDR3, the DNA is TGTGCCAGCAGTTTATCAGTGAACACTGAAGCTTTCTTT. It codes for CASSLSVNTEAFF.

The chain couples TRBV14 to TRBJ2-2, with D perhaps TRBD2 (6 bases). CDR3 length: 19 residues. V lost 0 bases and J 4 bases, leaving 21 bases between the germline ends. Germline lookup yields CDR1 SGHDN and CDR2 FVKESK. Here the CDR3 reads CASSQDLFGGRPSTGELFF. The DNA of the CDR3 is TGTGCCAGCAGCCAAGATCTCTTCGGGGGTCGCCCATCCACCGGGGAGCTGTTTTTT.

V and J are TRBV27 and TRBJ2-7; TRBD1 matches 7 bases. CDR1 and CDR2 from the germline V gene are MNHEY and SMNVEV (reference sequence). The CDR3 covers 14 residues. After removal of 5 bases from V and 3 bases from J, the junction contained 7 bases not matched to a gene. The CDR3 spells CASSQGVAFYEQYF. DNA for the CDR3: TGTGCCAGCAGTCAGGGGGTAGCTTTCTACGAGCAGTACTTC.

The chain is built from TRBV9 and TRBJ2-3; 7 bases line up with TRBD2. The CDR3 is 14 amino acids. V shed 0 bases, J shed 4 bases, and the junction held 2 bases outside the gene matches. The germline V gene has CDR1 SGDLS and CDR2 YYNGEE. CDR3 region: CASSVAGGADTQYF. DNA for the CDR3: TGTGCCAGCAGCGTAGCGGGAGGAGCAGATACGCAGTATTTT.

There are a few counts of this clone. The chain links TRBV4-1 to TRBJ1-2; no firm D call. Per germline, CDR1 MGHRA and CDR2 YSYEKL. The CDR3 extends over 11 amino acids. The V gene lost 1 base and the J gene lost 8 bases, with 5 bases spanning the gap. CDR3 DNA sequence: TGCGCCAGCAGCCAAGCGGGGGGCTACACCTTC. It codes for CASSQAGGYTF.

This clone was found a few times. The chain couples TRBV7-2 to TRBJ1-2; no reliable D call. V lost 1 base and J 1 base, leaving 4 bases between the germline ends. The CDR3 contains 13 residues. Germline V CDR1 and CDR2: SGHTA, FQGNSA. CDR3 sequence reads: CASSLDFNYGYTF. CDR3 in DNA: TGTGCCAGCAGCTTAGACTTTAACTATGGCTACACCTTC. The full variable domain, with the rest looked up from reference TRBV7-2 and TRBJ1-2, is GAGVSQSPSNKVTEKGKDVELRCDPISGHTALYWYRQSLGQGLEFLIYFQGNSAPDKSGLPSDRFSAERTGGSVSTLTIQRTQQEDSAVYLCASSLDFNYGYTFGSGTRLTVV.

This chain connects TRBV29-1 to TRBJ1-2; TRBD1 is a possible D gene (5 bases). The CDR3 sequence is 15 residues long. CDR1 and CDR2 (germline): SQVTM, ANQGSEA. V gave up 6 bases and J gave up 5 bases, with 22 bases separating them. CDR3 bases: TGCAGCGTAACCTTGGAGCAGGGTAACGGGTATGGCTACACCTTC. Its protein is CSVTLEQGNGYGYTF.

V and J are TRBV7-2 and TRBJ2-3; 13 bases map to TRBD2. V gave up 5 bases and J gave up 2 bases; unmatched junction bases: 7. This CDR3 contains 17 residues. CDR1 SGHTA and CDR2 FQGNSA come from the germline V gene. The CDR3 reads CASSLRLAGGPTDTQYF. As DNA, the CDR3 is TGTGCCAGCAGCCTTCGACTAGCGGGGGGCCCCACAGATACGCAGTATTTT.

This chain connects TRBV5-4 to TRBJ2-3; D ambiguous. This CDR3 region has 14 residues. Germline-derived CDR1 and CDR2 are SGHNT and YYREEE (reference sequence). Deletions cut 0 bases from V and 0 bases from J, with 5 bases between. Here the CDR3 reads CASSLAGSTDTQYF. CDR3 sequence (DNA): TGTGCCAGCAGCTTGGCAGGAAGCACAGATACGCAGTATTTT.